The 27 T cell receptor beta chains in this list originate from one sample, sequenced in a study of PD-1 blockade in classical Hodgkin lymphoma. There was relapse after autologous stem cell transplantation in every patient, and there was variation in brentuximab vedotin exposure. Profiled with immunoSEQ multiplex PCR; TCRdb holds only in-frame clones, not every one. The table has around 99,000 clones, roughly 80% seen once. The source was peripheral blood mononuclear cells (PBMCs), collected before the second cycle of nivolumab. The receptors come from a human donor with classical Hodgkin lymphoma.

CDR3 amino acids: CASSYRGGTEIRYEQYF. The CDR3 nucleotides are TGTGCCAGCAGCTACAGAGGGGGGACCGAAATTAGATACGAGCAGTACTTC. V is TRBV5-5 and J is TRBJ2-7; D assignment may be TRBD1 or TRBD2 (6 bases each). CDR1 SGHKS and CDR2 YYEKEE come from the germline V gene (reference sequence). V shed 3 bases and J shed 4 bases, with 23 bases lying between them. The length of the CDR3 is 17 residues.

The V call is TRBV27, the J call TRBJ1-2; 8 bases align to TRBD1. Germline V gene lookup returns CDR1 MNHEY and CDR2 SMNVEV (reference sequence). V shed 5 bases, J shed 4 bases, and the junction held 3 bases outside the gene matches. The CDR3 sequence is 13 residues long. The CDR3: CASSAGGPYGYTF. DNA for the CDR3: TGTGCCAGCAGTGCAGGGGGCCCCTATGGCTACACCTTC.

J is TRBJ2-2 and V is TRBV10-3; D remains unclear. CDR1 and CDR2 from the germline V gene are ENHRY and SYGVKD. CDR3 length equals 14 residues. The ends were cut back, 8 bases at V and 2 bases at J, with 12 bases in the middle. CDR3 sequence reads: CAIPAAANTGELFF. CDR3 nucleotide sequence: TGTGCCATCCCCGCGGCAGCAAACACCGGGGAGCTGTTTTTT.

The V call is TRBV30, the J call TRBJ1-3; D is uncertain. CDR1 GTSNPN and CDR2 SVGIG come from the germline V gene (reference sequence). V lost 5 bases to trimming and J lost 4 bases, with 12 bases between them. CDR3 length equals 13 residues. CDR3 DNA sequence: TGTGCCTGGGAACGCTCCAGGGGAAACACCATATATTTT. Its protein is CAWERSRGNTIYF.

The chain has TRBV5-1 and TRBJ2-2; tentatively, D is TRBD1 (6 bases). CDR3 length equals 16 residues. V was trimmed by 0 bases and J by 0 bases, leaving 9 bases between them. CDR1 is SGHRS and CDR2 is YFSETQ in the germline V gene. The CDR3 DNA sequence: TGCGCCAGCAGCTTGGAAACAGGGCCGAACACCGGGGAGCTGTTTTTT. Amino acids: CASSLETGPNTGELFF. The variable domain in full, with the rest retrieved from reference TRBV5-1 and TRBJ2-2, is KAGVTQTPRYLIKTRGQQVTLSCSPISGHRSVSWYQQTPGQGLQFLFEYFSETQRNKGNFPGRFSGRQFSNSRSEMNVSTLELGDSALYLCASSLETGPNTGELFFGEGSRLTVL.

The chain has TRBV7-9 and TRBJ1-2; no definite D call. The CDR3 sequence is 15 residues long. CDR1 and CDR2 (germline): SEHNR, FQNEAQ (reference sequence). V was trimmed by 0 bases and J by 3 bases, leaving 11 bases between them. CDR3 bases: TGTGCCAGCAGCTTAGCGCTCGGCGGAGACTATGGCTACACCTTC. Protein product: CASSLALGGDYGYTF.

This clone has just one count. The rearrangement links TRBV20-1 to TRBJ1-1, with no clear D. Germline CDR1 is DFQATT and CDR2 is SNEGSKA (reference sequence). Deletions cut 3 bases from V and 1 base from J, with 3 bases between. There are 11 residues in the CDR3. The CDR3 region has the DNA TGCAGTGCTAGCGGGAACACTGAAGCTTTCTTT. It encodes CSASGNTEAFF.

This chain connects TRBV19 to TRBJ2-1; possibly TRBD1 or TRBD2 for D (5 bases each). CDR3 length equals 15 residues. The germline V gene encodes CDR1 LNHDA and CDR2 SQIVND (reference sequence). With 4 bases removed from V and 8 bases from J, the gap between germline ends came to 18 bases. In DNA form, the CDR3 reads TGTGCCAGTAGTAAGGGACCTTATCTCAGGCATGAGCAGTTCTTC. Translating gives CASSKGPYLRHEQFF.

This clone was detected only a few times. V is TRBV5-1 and J is TRBJ2-7, with a tentative D call TRBD2 (5 bases). Germline V gene data show CDR1 as SGHRS and CDR2 as YFSETQ. There are 13 residues in the CDR3. The V gene lost 4 bases and the J gene lost 1 base, with 9 bases spanning the gap. Here the CDR3 DNA reads TGCGCCAGCAGCCGTAGCGTTTCCTACGAGCAGTACTTC. Amino acids: CASSRSVSYEQYF.

This rearrangement joins TRBV7-9 to TRBJ1-2; maybe TRBD1 (6 bases). Deletions cut 5 bases from V and 0 bases from J, with 19 bases between. The germline CDR1 and CDR2 sequences are SEHNR and FQNEAQ (reference sequence). The CDR3 contains 17 residues. Written as DNA, the CDR3 is TGTGCCAGCAGCATATCCGGGACACAAGACCCTAACTATGGCTACACCTTC. It encodes CASSISGTQDPNYGYTF. Drawing the rest from reference TRBV7-9 and TRBJ1-2, the complete variable domain is DTGVSQNPRHKITKRGQNVTFRCDPISEHNRLYWYRQTLGQGPEFLTYFQNEAQLEKSRLLSDRFSAERPKGSFSTLEIQRTEQGDSAMYLCASSISGTQDPNYGYTFGSGTRLTVV.

The V gene is TRBV18, the J gene TRBJ2-6, with D perhaps assigned TRBD1 or TRBD2 (5 bases each). This CDR3 is built from 17 residues. Germline V lookup: CDR1 KGHSH, CDR2 LQKENI. Trimming left V 4 bases short and J 0 bases short, with 13 bases between. The CDR3 protein is CASSQLGTASGANVLTF. CDR3 coding DNA: TGTGCCAGCTCACAACTTGGGACGGCCTCTGGGGCCAACGTCCTGACTTTC. Full variable domain (rest looked up from reference TRBV18 and TRBJ2-6): NAGVMQNPRHLVRRRGQEARLRCSPMKGHSHVYWYRQLPEEGLKFMVYLQKENIIDESGMPKERFSAEFPKEGPSILRIQQVVRGDSAAYFCASSQLGTASGANVLTFGAGSRLTVL.

The gene calls are TRBV29-1 and TRBJ1-1; D is unclear. Germline CDR1 and CDR2: SQVTM and ANQGSEA. The CDR3 sequence is 13 residues long. Deletions cut 4 bases from V and 0 bases from J, with 9 bases between. CDR3 protein: CSVGPEMNTEAFF. The CDR3 region has the DNA TGCAGCGTTGGTCCGGAGATGAACACTGAAGCTTTCTTT.

V is TRBV19 and J is TRBJ2-7; D is unresolved. Germline CDR1 LNHDA, CDR2 SQIVND (reference sequence). V lost 3 bases, J lost 6 bases, and 12 bases lay in between. The CDR3 runs to 13 residues. Here the CDR3 DNA reads TGTGCCAGTAGTATTTCGAGCATCGGCGAGCAGTACTTC. Translated: CASSISSIGEQYF. Filled out from reference TRBV19 and TRBJ2-7, the complete variable domain reads DGGITQSPKYLFRKEGQNVTLSCEQNLNHDAMYWYRQDPGQGLRLIYYSQIVNDFQKGDIAEGYSVSREKKESFPLTVTSAQKNPTAFYLCASSISSIGEQYFGPGTRLTVT.

The chain recombines TRBV5-1 with TRBJ1-4; 10 bases agree with TRBD1. Germline-derived CDR1 and CDR2 are SGHRS and YFSETQ. The CDR3 totals 14 residues. The ends lost 4 bases at V and 5 bases at J; junction bases unmatched: 2. The CDR3 coding sequence is TGCGCCAGCAGCAGGACAGGGGGAAATGAAAAACTGTTTTTT. Protein sequence: CASSRTGGNEKLFF.

The chain uses TRBV6-5 and TRBJ2-3, with 7 positions matching TRBD1. Germline CDR1 reads MNHEY; CDR2 reads SVGAGI. This CDR3 is 14 amino acids long. V lost 5 bases to trimming and J lost 2 bases; unmatched junction nucleotides: 4. The CDR3 DNA reads TGTGCCAGCAGTCACGACAGGGCCACAGATACGCAGTATTTT. It encodes CASSHDRATDTQYF.

The rearrangement uses TRBV11-2 and TRBJ2-7; 12 nucleotides align to TRBD2. Losses at the gene ends were 4 bases for V and 6 bases for J; bases not matched to a gene: 19. The CDR3 has 19 amino acids. Germline V CDR1 and CDR2: SGHAT, FQNNGV. The DNA of the CDR3 is TGTGCCAGCAGCTATAACGGACTAGCGGGAATGCCAGGCACCTCCGAGCAGTACTTC. Amino acid sequence: CASSYNGLAGMPGTSEQYF.

V gene TRBV7-9 combines with J gene TRBJ1-1; TRBD1 matches at 8 bases. CDR3 length equals 15 residues. CDR1 and CDR2 from the germline V gene are SEHNR and FQNEAQ (reference sequence). J was trimmed by 1 base and V by 6 bases; bases with no gene match: 7. CDR3 in amino acids: CASRPIGQGNTEAFF. DNA of the CDR3: TGTGCCAGCAGACCCATAGGACAGGGGAACACTGAAGCTTTCTTT.

The gene calls are TRBV27 and TRBJ2-2; 7 bases are shared with TRBD2. CDR1 is MNHEY and CDR2 is SMNVEV in the germline V gene (reference sequence). Germline trimming cut 5 bases from V and 4 bases from J; bases unmatched to any gene: 10. This CDR3 region has 16 residues. DNA of the CDR3: TGTGCCAGCAGTGAACTCGGACTAGGCTCCACCGGGGAGCTGTTTTTT. Protein product: CASSELGLGSTGELFF.

The CDR3: CASARISGRFFSPQYF. CDR3 nucleotide sequence: TGTGCCAGCGCCCGAATTAGCGGGAGGTTTTTCTCTCCGCAGTACTTC. The gene calls are TRBV11-2 and TRBJ2-7; 10 nucleotides match TRBD2. V lost 8 bases and J lost 9; bases outside the gene matches: 19. The CDR3 is made up of 16 amino acids. Germline values: CDR1 SGHAT, CDR2 FQNNGV.

This chain uses TRBV18 with TRBJ1-5; 8 positions match TRBD1. CDR1 and CDR2 (germline): KGHSH, LQKENI. Trimming took 3 bases from V and 2 from J; bases not matched to a gene: 9. The length of the CDR3 is 17 residues. The CDR3 bases are TGTGCCAGCTCACCGGGCAGGGGGCTGGCAGGCAATCAGCCCCAGCATTTT. As protein: CASSPGRGLAGNQPQHF. The full variable domain, its missing parts supplied by reference TRBV18 and TRBJ1-5, is NAGVMQNPRHLVRRRGQEARLRCSPMKGHSHVYWYRQLPEEGLKFMVYLQKENIIDESGMPKERFSAEFPKEGPSILRIQQVVRGDSAAYFCASSPGRGLAGNQPQHFGDGTRLSIL.

The CDR3 spells CAWSRGTSGRASTDTQYF. CDR3 coding DNA: TGTGCCTGGAGCCGCGGGACTAGCGGGAGGGCGAGCACAGATACGCAGTATTTT. The genes are TRBV30 and TRBJ2-3; 16 nucleotides align to TRBD2. V shed 3 bases, J shed 0 bases, and the junction held 6 bases outside the gene matches. CDR1 is GTSNPN, CDR2 SVGIG, per germline (reference sequence). There are 18 residues in the CDR3.

The count of this clone is one. The J gene is TRBJ1-1, the V gene TRBV4-3; D may be TRBD1 (5 bases). V was cut by 1 base and J by 0 bases, with 9 bases left in between. Germline V gene lookup returns CDR1 LGHNA and CDR2 YSLEER. The CDR3 consists of 15 residues. The CDR3 loop is CASSQAGLLNTEAFF. CDR3 sequence (DNA): TGCGCCAGCAGCCAAGCGGGGCTTCTGAACACTGAAGCTTTCTTT.

The rearrangement links TRBV29-1 to TRBJ1-4, with 11 positions matching TRBD1. This CDR3 is built from 14 residues. V trimming: 1 base; J trimming: 10 bases; junction bases outside the gene matches: 5. CDR1 is SQVTM and CDR2 is ANQGSEA in the germline V gene. CDR3 coding DNA: TGCAGCGTTGAAGCCGGGACAGGGGGGGGAAAACTGTTTTTT. Protein sequence: CSVEAGTGGGKLFF.

A note on this clone: The junction departs from the called germline gene at one end, perhaps through a read error. The chain uses TRBV6-6 and TRBJ1-2; 8 nucleotides match TRBD1. Germline CDR1 and CDR2: MNHNY and SVGAGI (reference sequence). The CDR3 covers 13 residues. CDR3 protein: CASSPRQGTYGAF. For the CDR3, the DNA is TGTGCCAGCAGTCCCCGACAGGGGACTTACGGCGCCTTC.

The V call is TRBV5-6, the J call TRBJ1-2; D not resolved. The CDR3 extends over 15 amino acids. The V gene's germline CDR1 is SGHDT and CDR2 YYEEEE. V was shortened by 2 bases and J by 0 bases, with 11 bases between the two germline ends. This CDR3 is CASSFGRAPNYGYTF. CDR3 in DNA: TGTGCCAGCAGCTTTGGCCGAGCCCCTAACTATGGCTACACCTTC.

This clone was picked up one time. V is TRBV6-1 and J is TRBJ1-3, with TRBD1 matching 7 bases. Germline V gives CDR1 MNHNS, CDR2 SASEGT. V lost 4 bases, J lost 0 bases, and 3 bases stayed unmatched. The CDR3 loop spans 15 amino acids. The CDR3 bases are TGTGCCAGCAGTGTAGACAGGGCCTCTGGAAACACCATATATTTT. Protein sequence: CASSVDRASGNTIYF.

This chain links TRBV19 with TRBJ1-5, with 9 bases that match TRBD1. After removal of 4 bases from V and 6 bases from J, the junction contained 4 bases not matched to a gene. The CDR3 length is 14 residues. Germline loops: CDR1 LNHDA, CDR2 SQIVND (reference sequence). The CDR3, as DNA: TGTGCCAGTAGTACTCCGGGACAGGGTCAGCCCCAGCATTTT. Amino acid sequence: CASSTPGQGQPQHF.